This T cell receptor beta chain was captured in a study of PD-1 blockade in classical Hodgkin lymphoma. Study conclusions and caveats: Diminished baseline TCR diversity has been reported in newly diagnosed patients relative to healthy donors. Significantly greater TCR diversity emerged by C4D1 in CD4+ cells but not CD8+ cells.

The CDR3 consists of 14 residues. V was trimmed by 7 bases and J by 1 base, leaving 13 bases between them. CDR1 and CDR2 from the germline V gene are MNHEY and SMNVEV (reference sequence). Time point reported: cycle 4 day 1 (C4D1), after less than 7 weeks of nivolumab. Every one of the patients relapsed after autologous stem cell transplantation (brentuximab vedotin exposure was variable). Responses achieved at best were complete response, partial response or progressive disease. Only in-frame clones appear in the TCRdb table, and some are missing; sequencing was by immunoSEQ multiplex PCR. The sample yields around 46,000 clones, about 90% seen once. Comments on this clone: What it binds is unknown.

This chain connects TRBV27 to TRBJ1-1; no clear D gene. Here the sequenced sample was peripheral blood mononuclear cells (PBMCs), taken before the fourth cycle of nivolumab. The TCR originated in a human donor with classical Hodgkin lymphoma. In DNA, the CDR3 is TGTGCCAGCACCACCAGCGTGAGGAACACTGAAGCTTTCTTT. This codes for CASTTSVRNTEAFF.